The rows below give T cell receptor beta chains drawn from one sample of a study of long-term antiretroviral therapy in people with HIV. Produced via immunoSEQ multiplex PCR; TCRdb's table is partial and in-frame only. This table has approximately 29,000 clones, roughly 88% appearing once. The sample was unsorted PBMCs, taken 0.5 years after starting antiretroviral therapy. Receptor source: a woman aged 18-29 years with HIV. The CDR3 runs from the conserved cysteine through the conserved F or W. The order of the fields is CDR3 protein, CDR3 DNA, D gene, J gene, clone size, V gene. A D gene is named only where the DNA matches it firmly. The size of a clone is reported for some rows only, either as once, few or many, or as a class for expanded clones.

cdr3_aa: CASSLSSGAMSYEQYF
cdr3_nt: TGTGCCAGCAGTTTATCCTCAGGGGCCATGTCCTACGAGCAGTACTTC
d_call: NA
j_call: TRBJ2-7
clone_size: NA
v_call: TRBV28

cdr3_aa: CASSEYQFYEQYF
cdr3_nt: TGTGCCAGCAGTGAATACCAGTTTTACGAGCAGTACTTC
d_call: NA
j_call: TRBJ2-7
clone_size: NA
v_call: TRBV2

cdr3_aa: CASSVAGSGGQNTGELFF
cdr3_nt: TGTGCCAGCAGCGTAGCTGGTAGCGGGGGTCAGAACACCGGGGAGCTGTTTTTT
d_call: TRBD2
j_call: TRBJ2-2
clone_size: NA
v_call: TRBV9

cdr3_aa: CASSLQGGTNYGYTF
cdr3_nt: TGTGCCAGCAGTCTACAGGGTGGTACTAACTATGGCTACACCTTC
d_call: NA
j_call: TRBJ1-2
clone_size: NA
v_call: TRBV27

cdr3_aa: CASSYSPTQYF
cdr3_nt: TGTGCCAGCAGTTACTCTCCGACCCAGTACTTC
d_call: NA
j_call: TRBJ2-5
clone_size: NA
v_call: TRBV6-6

cdr3_aa: CASSLGRPLSGNTIYF
cdr3_nt: TGTGCCAGCAGTTTGGGCAGGCCCCTCTCTGGAAACACCATATATTTT
d_call: NA
j_call: TRBJ1-3
clone_size: NA
v_call: TRBV27

cdr3_aa: CASRLRGTQYF
cdr3_nt: TGTGCCAGCAGGCTACGGGGTACGCAGTATTTT
d_call: NA
j_call: TRBJ2-3
clone_size: NA
v_call: TRBV6-5

cdr3_aa: CASIARGRNGELFF
cdr3_nt: TGTGCCAGCATCGCGAGGGGTAGAAACGGGGAGCTGTTTTTT
d_call: NA
j_call: TRBJ2-2
clone_size: NA
v_call: TRBV6-6

cdr3_aa: CAAATRYNEQFF
cdr3_nt: TGTGCGGCGGCGACTCGTTACAATGAGCAGTTCTTC
d_call: NA
j_call: TRBJ2-1
clone_size: NA
v_call: TRBV19

cdr3_aa: CASRSLETGQNSPLHF
cdr3_nt: TGCGCCAGTCGTTCACTGGAGACAGGGCAAAATTCACCCCTCCACTTT
d_call: TRBD1
j_call: TRBJ1-6
clone_size: NA
v_call: TRBV5-1

cdr3_aa: CATSRGDSGNTIYF
cdr3_nt: TGTGCCACCAGCAGAGGAGATTCTGGAAACACCATATATTTT
d_call: NA
j_call: TRBJ1-3
clone_size: NA
v_call: TRBV15

cdr3_aa: CASSQETVGGNEQFF
cdr3_nt: TGCGCCAGCAGCCAAGAAACGGTGGGGGGCAATGAGCAGTTCTTC
d_call: NA
j_call: TRBJ2-1
clone_size: NA
v_call: TRBV4-3

cdr3_aa: CASSYPSGQPLAQYF
cdr3_nt: TGTGCCAGCAGTTATCCCTCGGGACAACCCTTGGCGCAGTATTTT
d_call: NA
j_call: TRBJ2-3
clone_size: NA
v_call: TRBV6-6

cdr3_aa: CASSLSSAGVNFNEKLFF
cdr3_nt: TGTGCCAGCAGCCTGAGCTCGGCAGGGGTAAACTTTAATGAAAAACTGTTTTTT
d_call: NA
j_call: TRBJ1-4
clone_size: NA
v_call: TRBV7-9

cdr3_aa: CSVTEGTGRPGELFF
cdr3_nt: TGCAGCGTCACCGAGGGGACAGGCCGACCAGGGGAGCTGTTTTTT
d_call: TRBD1
j_call: TRBJ2-2
clone_size: NA
v_call: TRBV29-1

cdr3_aa: CASSQGGVAGVYEQYF
cdr3_nt: TGCGCCAGCAGCCAAGGCGGTGTGGCAGGGGTCTACGAGCAGTACTTC
d_call: NA
j_call: TRBJ2-7
clone_size: once
v_call: TRBV4-3

cdr3_aa: CASSATVRAGANVLTF
cdr3_nt: TGTGCCAGCAGCGCGACGGTTCGGGCTGGGGCCAACGTCCTGACTTTC
d_call: NA
j_call: TRBJ2-6
clone_size: NA
v_call: TRBV9

cdr3_aa: CASSISASGTDTQYF
cdr3_nt: TGTGCCAGTAGTATCTCGGCTAGCGGCACAGATACGCAGTATTTT
d_call: NA
j_call: TRBJ2-3
clone_size: once
v_call: TRBV19

cdr3_aa: CASSLGLPTSYEQYF
cdr3_nt: TGTGCCAGCAGTTTGGGACTCCCTACCTCCTACGAGCAGTACTTC
d_call: NA
j_call: TRBJ2-7
clone_size: NA
v_call: TRBV27

cdr3_aa: CASSVGEGGQVSGVTEAFF
cdr3_nt: TGTGCCAGCAGCGTAGGGGAGGGGGGACAAGTAAGTGGAGTCACTGAAGCTTTCTTT
d_call: NA
j_call: TRBJ1-1
clone_size: NA
v_call: TRBV9

cdr3_aa: CASSTGAFLETQYF
cdr3_nt: TGTGCCAGCAGCACAGGGGCGTTTCTAGAGACCCAGTACTTC
d_call: TRBD1
j_call: TRBJ2-5
clone_size: once
v_call: TRBV11-2

cdr3_aa: CATSRDRTGGTEAFF
cdr3_nt: TGTGCCACCAGCAGAGATCGTACGGGAGGAACTGAAGCTTTCTTT
d_call: NA
j_call: TRBJ1-1
clone_size: NA
v_call: TRBV15

cdr3_aa: CASSSPGLPTDTQYF
cdr3_nt: TGTGCCAGTAGTTCCCCAGGTTTGCCCACAGATACGCAGTATTTT
d_call: NA
j_call: TRBJ2-3
clone_size: NA
v_call: TRBV19

cdr3_aa: CASSSVSEQYF
cdr3_nt: TGTGCCAGCAGTTCTGTGAGCGAGCAGTACTTC
d_call: NA
j_call: TRBJ2-7
clone_size: NA
v_call: TRBV28

cdr3_aa: CASGKGAEAFF
cdr3_nt: TGTGCCAGCGGCAAAGGGGCTGAAGCTTTCTTT
d_call: NA
j_call: TRBJ1-1
clone_size: NA
v_call: TRBV6-6

cdr3_aa: CASSQDFWIRQTSNYGYTF
cdr3_nt: TGCGCCAGCAGCCAAGATTTCTGGATCAGACAGACCTCTAACTATGGCTACACCTTC
d_call: NA
j_call: TRBJ1-2
clone_size: NA
v_call: TRBV4-3

cdr3_aa: CASSQRDRGAYEQYF
cdr3_nt: TGTGCCAGCAGCCAAAGGGACAGGGGGGCCTACGAGCAGTACTTC
d_call: TRBD1
j_call: TRBJ2-7
clone_size: NA
v_call: TRBV7-9

cdr3_aa: CASSPRGDHYEQYF
cdr3_nt: TGTGCCAGCAGCCCCCGAGGGGATCACTACGAGCAGTACTTC
d_call: NA
j_call: TRBJ2-7
clone_size: NA
v_call: TRBV11-1

cdr3_aa: CASSSNSYSGNTIYF
cdr3_nt: TGTGCCAGCAGCTCAAACAGCTATTCTGGAAACACCATATATTTT
d_call: NA
j_call: TRBJ1-3
clone_size: NA
v_call: TRBV11-3

cdr3_aa: CASSSDRGSYNEQFF
cdr3_nt: TGTGCCAGCAGCTCCGACAGAGGCTCCTACAATGAGCAGTTCTTC
d_call: NA
j_call: TRBJ2-1
clone_size: NA
v_call: TRBV7-9

cdr3_aa: CASKGNGGYQETQYF
cdr3_nt: TGTGCCAGCAAGGGGAACGGGGGGTACCAAGAGACCCAGTACTTC
d_call: TRBD2
j_call: TRBJ2-5
clone_size: once
v_call: TRBV6-5

cdr3_aa: CASSKGTARQASYEQYF
cdr3_nt: TGTGCCAGCAGCAAAGGAACGGCGCGGCAGGCCTCCTACGAGCAGTACTTC
d_call: NA
j_call: TRBJ2-7
clone_size: NA
v_call: TRBV21-1